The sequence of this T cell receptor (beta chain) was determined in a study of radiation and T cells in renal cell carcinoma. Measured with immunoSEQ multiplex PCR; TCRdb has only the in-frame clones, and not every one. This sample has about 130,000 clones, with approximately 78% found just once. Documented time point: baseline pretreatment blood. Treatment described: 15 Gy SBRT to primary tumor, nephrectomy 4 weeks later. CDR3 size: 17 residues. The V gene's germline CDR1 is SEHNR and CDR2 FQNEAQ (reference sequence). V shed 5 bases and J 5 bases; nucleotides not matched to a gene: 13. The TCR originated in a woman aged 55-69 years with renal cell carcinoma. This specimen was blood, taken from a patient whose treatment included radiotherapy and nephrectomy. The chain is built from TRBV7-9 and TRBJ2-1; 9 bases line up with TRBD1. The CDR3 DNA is TGTGCCAGCAGCCCAGGGGTCCGGGACAGGGACCACAATGAGCAGTTCTTC. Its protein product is CASSPGVRDRDHNEQFF.